This is a list of T cell receptor beta chains from one sample in a study of blood T cell repertoires in COVID-19. Libraries were prepared by immunoSEQ multiplex PCR; TCRdb keeps only in-frame clonotypes and omits some of them. The data hold under 150,000 clones, with 81% observed a single time. The sequencing input was peripheral blood. The receptors were sampled from a man in his fifties with acute or convalescent COVID-19. Both conserved end residues are part of each CDR3. The D gene is left open where the match is weak. A row's size may be missing; if present it is once, few, many or a size class.

- | TRBJ2-7 | - | TRBV6-6 | TGTGCCAGCAGTTACGCGGCCCGGGAGTCCTACGAGCAGTACTTC | CASSYAARESYEQYF
TRBD1 | TRBJ1-6 | once | TRBV25-1 | TGTGCCAGCAGTGATTTGTCCCCGGGACAGGGGGACTCACCCCTCCACTTT | CASSDLSPGQGDSPLHF
TRBD1 | TRBJ2-6 | once | TRBV13 | TGTGCCAGCAGCTTGGACAGGGGGGCCAACGTCCTGACTTTC | CASSLDRGANVLTF
- | TRBJ1-1 | - | TRBV5-1 | TGCGCCAGCAGCCCTGGTGGGTCGGGGTCTGAAGCTTTCTTT | CASSPGGSGSEAFF
- | TRBJ2-2 | - | TRBV12-3/TRBV12-4 | TGTGCCAGCAGCCGGGGTAGAACCGGGGAGCTGTTTTTT | CASSRGRTGELFF
TRBD1 | TRBJ1-6 | - | TRBV5-1 | TGCGCCAGCAGCTCTTGGGACAGGGGGACAAATTCACCCCTCCACTTT | CASSSWDRGTNSPLHF
- | TRBJ1-1 | - | TRBV12-3/TRBV12-4 | TGTGCCAGCAGTTTAGGAAGGGGAACTGAAGCTTTCTTT | CASSLGRGTEAFF
TRBD2 | TRBJ2-7 | - | TRBV7-2 | TGTGCCAGCAGCTTGAGCGGGGGGGGCTTCTACGAGCAGTACTTC | CASSLSGGGFYEQYF
- | TRBJ1-5 | - | TRBV6-5 | TGTGCCAGCACGAGGGGGGGGGACTTGAATTTT | CASTRGGDLNF
TRBD2 | TRBJ2-1 | - | TRBV4-1 | TGCGCCAGCAGCCCGACCACTAGCGGGGTATACAATGAGCAGTTCTTC | CASSPTTSGVYNEQFF
TRBD2 | TRBJ2-1 | - | TRBV7-3 | TGTGCCAGCAGCTTAAGCGGGAGCTCCTACAATGAGCAGTTCTTC | CASSLSGSSYNEQFF
- | TRBJ2-7 | - | TRBV5-4 | TGTGCCAGCAGCTTAGCGACAGAGCTTTCGGGCGAGCAGTACTTC | CASSLATELSGEQYF
- | TRBJ1-4 | - | TRBV24-1 | TGTGCCACCAGTGATTTTGGCGAAAAACTGTTTTTT | CATSDFGEKLFF
TRBD2 | TRBJ2-3 | - | TRBV19 | TGTGCCAGTGCTCCTCGACTAGCCCGGAGCACAGATACGCAGTATTTT | CASAPRLARSTDTQYF
TRBD1 | TRBJ2-4 | - | TRBV5-4 | TGTGCCAGCAGCCCGGGACAGGGACAAAACATTCAGTACTTC | CASSPGQGQNIQYF
- | TRBJ1-2 | - | TRBV10-3 | TGTGCCATCAGAGCCGGGACACCACCCTCCTATGGCTACACCTTC | CAIRAGTPPSYGYTF
TRBD2 | TRBJ2-3 | - | TRBV3-1/TRBV3-2 | TGTGCCAGCAGCCAAGTGTTCCAGAAGACTAGCGGAGATACGCAGTATTTT | CASSQVFQKTSGDTQYF
- | TRBJ1-1 | - | TRBV5-1 | TGCGCCAGCAGCTTGCAAGGGGGTGACACTGAAGCTTTCTTT | CASSLQGGDTEAFF
TRBD2 | TRBJ2-3 | many | TRBV27 | TGTGCCAGCTCCGCGAGCGGGGGGCCCACAGATACGCAGTATTTT | CASSASGGPTDTQYF
TRBD1 | TRBJ2-7 | once | TRBV5-1 | TGCGCCAGCCCACTAGCAGCTTGGGATCCCGGACAGGGGGTTTACGAGCAGTACTTC | CASPLAAWDPGQGVYEQYF
- | TRBJ2-2 | - | TRBV2 | TGTGCCAGCAGAGGGCAGGGAAGGGACACCGGGGAGCTGTTTTTT | CASRGQGRDTGELFF
- | TRBJ1-2 | - | TRBV7-2 | TGTGCCAGCAGCCCGGGGGCTAACTATGGCTACACCTTC | CASSPGANYGYTF
- | TRBJ1-2 | once | TRBV6-5 | TGTGCCAGCAGCTTGGACATCCTCGGCTACACCTTC | CASSLDILGYTF
- | TRBJ1-2 | few | TRBV5-1 | TGCGCCAGCAGAACGGGTAACTATGGCTACACCTTC | CASRTGNYGYTF
TRBD2 | TRBJ2-1 | - | TRBV19 | TGTGCCAGTAGTATAGGGCCCCTAGCGGGGGGGTACAATGAGCAGTTCTTC | CASSIGPLAGGYNEQFF
TRBD2 | TRBJ2-3 | - | TRBV5-1 | TGCGCCAGCAGCTTGGATGGGCGGGGGAGCACAGATACGCAGTATTTT | CASSLDGRGSTDTQYF
- | TRBJ1-4 | - | TRBV3-1/TRBV3-2 | TGTGCCAGCAGCCAAGACGGACCCTCCGGGGTGGAAAAACTGTTTTTT | CASSQDGPSGVEKLFF
- | TRBJ2-5 | - | TRBV7-7 | TGTGCCAGCAGCCGGAGGGTAGGGGAGACCCAGTACTTC | CASSRRVGETQYF
TRBD1 | TRBJ2-5 | - | TRBV24-1 | TGTGCCACCGGATTTTACAGGGGATTCCAAGAGACCCAGTACTTC | CATGFYRGFQETQYF
TRBD1 | TRBJ1-1 | - | TRBV18 | TGTGCCAGCTCACCAGGACAGGGGTTAGGGCCTGAAGCTTTCTTT | CASSPGQGLGPEAFF
- | TRBJ1-1 | - | TRBV3-1/TRBV3-2 | TGTGCCAGCAGCCGCGGGGAAAAGAACACTGAAGCTTTCTTT | CASSRGEKNTEAFF